The 13 T cell receptor beta chains in this list originate from one sample, sequenced in a study of CD8+CD57+ T cells in acquired aplastic anemia (dated by TCRdb to about 2018). The patients picked for sequencing were ones in whom flow cytometry had shown an expansion of CD8+CD57+ cells. The instrument was an Illumina HiSeq 2000. TCR beta VDJ combination and CDR3 sequence profiling used genomic DNA as the template. TCRdb itself trimmed the public reads at Q25 with fastp, ran MiXCR and retained productive beta chains. Here each entry gathers all rows of one CDR3 protein and keeps the most common genes and DNA. The sample table shows roughly 180,000 distinct CDR3 sequences, and nearly 65% are seen once. The ten biggest clones cover about two fifths of the sample. The source material was sorted CD4+, CD8+, or CD8+CD57+ T cells (not recorded which) from PBMCs. These TCRs come from a human donor with aplastic anemia.

V is TRBV10-3 and J is TRBJ1-1; D is possibly TRBD1 (5 bases). Deletions cut 2 bases from V and 6 bases from J, with 13 bases between. This CDR3 is 14 amino acids long. Germline V gene lookup returns CDR1 ENHRY and CDR2 SYGVKD. The CDR3 here is CAISEGTTEAEAFF. CDR3 bases: TGTGCCATCAGTGAGGGAACGACAGAGGCTGAAGCTTTCTTT.

This clonotype was picked up many times. This chain uses TRBV9 with TRBJ2-2; TRBD1 matches at 11 bases. Germline assignment: CDR1 SGDLS and CDR2 YYNGEE. V shed 4 bases and J 6 bases; nucleotides not matched to a gene: 5. The CDR3 consists of 15 residues. The CDR3 DNA follows: TGTGCCAGCAGCCCGGACAGGGGGCTTTCCGGGGAGCTGTTTTTT. Its translation: CASSPDRGLSGELFF.

This chain joins TRBV15 and TRBJ2-3, with D perhaps being TRBD1 or TRBD2 (5 bases each). This CDR3 is 14 amino acids long. From germline, CDR1 is LNHNV and CDR2 YYDKDF (reference sequence). Trimming took off 1 base at V and 2 bases at J, with 7 bases between the two ends. The CDR3 protein is CATSRVGPTDTQYF. The CDR3 bases are TGTGCCACCAGCAGAGTGGGACCCACAGATACGCAGTATTTT.

The chain recombines TRBV2 with TRBJ2-7; possible D gene TRBD2, 6 bases. Germline V gives CDR1 SNHLY, CDR2 FYNNEI. The length of the CDR3 is 13 residues. The V end was cut by 7 bases, the J end by 2 bases, with 12 bases between. The CDR3 bases are TGTGCCAGCATGGGACTGCCTGCCTACGAGCAGTACTTC. This translates into CASMGLPAYEQYF.

This clonotype came up many times. The rearrangement joins TRBV5-6 to TRBJ2-1; D is uncertain. Trimming cost V 2 bases and J 13 bases, with 7 bases left between them. This CDR3 has 10 residues. Per germline, CDR1 SGHDT and CDR2 YYEEEE. CDR3 sequence (DNA): TGTGCCAGCAGCTTCGTTTCTCAGTTCTTC. This translates into CASSFVSQFF.

This clonotype was seen only once. The CDR3, as DNA: TGTGCCAGCAGTAAACAGGGTACCACTGAAGCTTTCTTT. It is translated as CASSKQGTTEAFF. The chain recombines TRBV6-5 with TRBJ1-1; maybe TRBD1 (6 bases). V lost 5 bases and J lost 4, with 11 bases in between. CDR3 length equals 13 residues. Germline CDR1 and CDR2: MNHEY and SVGAGI.

This rearrangement joins TRBV7-2 to TRBJ2-3, with a tentative D call TRBD1 (5 bases). Germline V lookup: CDR1 SGHTA, CDR2 FQGNSA. V was clipped by 4 bases and J by 11 bases, with 19 bases between them. The CDR3 length is 14 residues. The CDR3 nucleotides read TGTGCCAGCAGCTCTGACAGTAACGGCAATGAGCAGTATTTT. Its translation is CASSSDSNGNEQYF.

This clonotype was seen a handful of times. J is TRBJ2-7 and V is TRBV7-6, with D perhaps TRBD1 or TRBD2 (5 bases each). V dropped 4 bases and J dropped 6 bases, with 16 bases sitting between them. This CDR3 contains 14 residues. Germline V gene sequence: CDR1 SGHVS, CDR2 FNYEAQ. The CDR3 nucleotides are TGTGCCAGCAGCTCCACCGGGGCCACCGCCGAGCAGTACTTC. The encoded protein is CASSSTGATAEQYF.

This chain links TRBV19 with TRBJ2-5, with D hard to call. Trimming took 0 bases from V and 9 from J, leaving 2 bases between them. CDR1 is LNHDA, CDR2 SQIVND, per germline (reference sequence). This CDR3 spans 10 amino acids. CDR3 sequence (DNA): TGTGCCAGTAGTATAGAAGCCCAGTACTTC. Amino acids: CASSIEAQYF.

There are a few counts of this clonotype. The chain uses TRBV6-1 and TRBJ2-3; 8 bases match TRBD2. The V and J ends lost 6 bases and 5 bases, in that order; junction bases with no gene match: 13. The germline V gene encodes CDR1 MNHNS and CDR2 SASEGT. CDR3 length: 16 amino acids. The CDR3 region is CASRVSGGRRLDTQYF. Here the CDR3 DNA reads TGTGCCAGCAGGGTAAGCGGGGGCCGCAGGCTAGATACGCAGTATTTT.

V gene TRBV15 combines with J gene TRBJ1-4; D is uncertain. Germline-derived CDR1 and CDR2 are LNHNV and YYDKDF (reference sequence). V was shortened by 1 base and J by 6 bases, with 12 bases between the two germline ends. The CDR3 runs to 15 residues. The CDR3 region is CATSRAEAPYEKLFF. The CDR3 DNA reads TGTGCCACCAGCAGAGCTGAGGCGCCTTATGAAAAACTGTTTTTT.

The V gene is TRBV10-3, the J gene TRBJ1-2; possibly TRBD1 for D (5 bases). The CDR3 spans 13 residues. Trimming stripped 10 bases from V and 2 bases from J, with 14 bases between. CDR1 and CDR2 from the germline V gene are ENHRY and SYGVKD. The CDR3 here is CASGQGLNYGYTF. CDR3 DNA: TGTGCCAGCGGACAAGGCCTAAACTATGGCTACACCTTC.

V gene TRBV5-1 combines with J gene TRBJ1-4, with D possibly being TRBD1 (5 bases). The CDR3 loop spans 15 amino acids. Germline CDR1 and CDR2: SGHRS and YFSETQ. V was trimmed by 4 bases and J by 8 bases, leaving 18 bases between them. The CDR3 sequence is CASSGDWGEGEKLFF. DNA for the CDR3: TGCGCCAGCAGCGGCGACTGGGGCGAGGGAGAAAAACTGTTTTTT.